This T cell receptor beta chain came from a study of blood T cell repertoires in COVID-19. Seattle's enrolled individuals joined amid active infection and were then monitored longitudinally. TCRdb's copy holds only in-frame clones and misses some; the assay was immunoSEQ multiplex PCR. The sample has around 300,000 clones; roughly 90% are singletons. CDR1 is SGHAT and CDR2 is FQNNGV in the germline V gene. The CDR3 is 16 amino acids. V was pared by 5 bases and J by 6 bases, with 16 bases of the junction left unmatched. This clone was counted a single time. The sequence came from a woman in her 30s with COVID-19, enrolled during active disease. Sequencing was carried out using peripheral blood. The chain couples TRBV11-2 to TRBJ2-7; TRBD2 matches 7 bases. Here the CDR3 DNA reads TGTGCCAGCAGCCCGAGCGGGAACTCAGGCCTTTTCGAGCAGTACTTC. Its protein is CASSPSGNSGLFEQYF.